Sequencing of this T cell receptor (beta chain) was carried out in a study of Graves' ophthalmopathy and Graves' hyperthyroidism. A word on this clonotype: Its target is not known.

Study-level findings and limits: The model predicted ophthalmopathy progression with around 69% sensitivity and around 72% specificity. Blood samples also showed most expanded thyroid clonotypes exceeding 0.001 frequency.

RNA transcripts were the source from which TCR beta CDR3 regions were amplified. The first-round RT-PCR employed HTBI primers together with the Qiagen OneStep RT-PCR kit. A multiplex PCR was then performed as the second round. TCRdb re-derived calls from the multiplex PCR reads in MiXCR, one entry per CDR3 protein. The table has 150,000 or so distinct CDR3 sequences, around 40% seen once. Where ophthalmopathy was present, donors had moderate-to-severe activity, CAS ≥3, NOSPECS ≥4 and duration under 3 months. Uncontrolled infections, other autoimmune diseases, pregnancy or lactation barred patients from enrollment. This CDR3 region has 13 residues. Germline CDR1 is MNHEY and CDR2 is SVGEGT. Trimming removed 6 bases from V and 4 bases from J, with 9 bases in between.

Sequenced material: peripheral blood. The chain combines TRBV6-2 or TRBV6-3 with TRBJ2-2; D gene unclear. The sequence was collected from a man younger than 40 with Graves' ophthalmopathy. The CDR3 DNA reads TGTGCCAGCAGCAATGGGTTCACCGGGGAGCTGTTTTTT. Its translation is CASSNGFTGELFF.